The T cell receptor (beta chain) described here comes from a study of cytomegalovirus exposure and HLA in healthy donors (dated by TCRdb to 2017 to 2019). Regarding the complete study: According to an earlier analysis of 450 to 650 of the donors, roughly 180 million T cells yielded over 90 million unique TCR beta sequences and about 300 Gb of sequence data. An early release covering approximately 600 HLA-typed donors comprised about 300 gigabases of sequencing data and 85 million to 100 million unique TCR sequences. Of the 300 to 500 genotyped donors, roughly 80% were placed in the genetic ancestry cluster associated with self-reported Caucasian donors. The aim of the study was to test whether cataloging public T cell receptors could identify signatures of past pathogen exposure. The T cell repertoires of about 700 subjects were profiled by immunosequencing and related to cytomegalovirus serostatus. In addition to the first cohort of 500 to 850 subjects, a separate validation cohort of 130 or so different subjects was used. The study combined high-throughput TCR immunosequencing, statistical association of individual TCRs with disease status, and machine learning to predict cytomegalovirus infection status. A later analysis re-examined previously published TCR beta repertoires from 600 to 700 donors and added high-resolution HLA genotyping to investigate patterns of TCR occurrence. Rather than drawing on any new phenotypic data, the later analysis identified candidate immune exposures from TCR beta sequences and the way those sequences occurred across donors. An earlier analysis of 500 to 750 of the donors applied high-throughput TCR beta sequencing to assess whether each TCR beta V gene segment acted as functional or pseudogenic. Donor age, sex, ethnicity and CMV serostatus were collected together with the repertoire data. A later genetic analysis took genome-wide SNP genotypes for about 55% of the 666 donors and used that subset as a discovery cohort. All discovery cohort repertoires had been generated using a single sequencing platform. Class I and class II HLA loci were covered by the typing at four-digit resolution. Typing coverage differed by locus: A, B, C, DRB1 and DQB1 were typed in roughly 620-640 donors, DQA1 in around 500, DPA1 in some 600, and DPB1 in roughly 450. Four to six DR-DQ haplotypes were handled as single units for association and clustering, since linkage in the cohort was strong. Among some 400 genotyped donors of the cohort, an average of around 240,000 unique TCR beta nucleotide sequences was sequenced per donor, of which approximately 19% were non-productive. On the study overall, not on this receptor specifically: In a later genetic analysis, fewer N-insertions in productive TCRs were reported among donors in an Asian-associated ancestry cluster than the roughly 700-donor mean. Most TCR sequences were observed very rarely across donors, whereas some public TCRs were present in many individuals. Because the 87-base-pair reads could not distinguish some IMGT-functional V segments, including TRBV6-2 and TRBV6-3, those segments were excluded. V-gene and J-gene trimming of TCR beta chains was associated with a missense DCLRE1C variant in a later genetic analysis, and the association was replicated in an independent cohort. CMV serostatus was the only immune exposure information available for the cohort. The authors suggested that the approach could potentially be extended to other disease states and immunological phenotypes. In an earlier analysis of 587 of the donors, most TCR beta V segments appeared in productive rearrangements about 87% or about 30% of the time, broadly matching IMGT annotations. A later analysis associated about 17,000 TCR beta sequences with specific HLA alleles at a false discovery rate of 0.05. Presence/absence analyses assumed roughly uniform sequencing depth across donors, an assumption that may not hold. A group of highly shared sequence variants was considered likely to be a technical artifact of the sequencing pipeline. Because counts were too low, about 18 rarely observed V segments, including chromosome 9 orphons, were left out of the earlier analysis of roughly 600 of the donors. In a later analysis, most CMV-associated TCR beta chains were found to appear HLA-restricted, with HLA associations seemingly driven largely by CMV exposure. The study gave a list of 150 to 200 TCR beta chains associated with cytomegalovirus. In both the original and validation cohorts, the classifier was reported to diagnose cytomegalovirus status with high specificity and sensitivity. A few of the identified cytomegalovirus-associated TCR beta chains were confirmed in vitro to be specific for cytomegalovirus antigens. Because some donors lacked HLA typing at each locus, the association tests relied only on the typed subset. In this cohort, only TCR beta chains were sequenced, and detectable features were limited by the absence of alpha or paired-chain data. A further reported finding was that TCR beta sequences accurately predicted the HLA-A and HLA-B alleles for most subjects in the first cohort. Correlated functional status among segregating V segments might be attributable to linkage disequilibrium, but an unknown experimental factor could not be ruled out. Assigning TCR associations to individual alleles was difficult when HLA alleles, especially DR and DQ, strongly co-occurred. In a later analysis, HLA-associated TCR beta chains showed more clonal expansion and lower generation probabilities than non-associated chains that were equally common. According to a later analysis, TCR association rates differed among HLA loci, with DRB1 alleles showing the most associated TCRs and HLA-C alleles showing the fewest. In a later analysis, several top co-occurrence clusters were reported to appear linked to parvovirus B19, influenza, CMV and Epstein-Barr virus.

The cohort comprised around 690 healthy bone marrow donors. Cohort members were all nominally healthy when sampled, although unrecorded immune exposures were likely present. The donor tested CMV seronegative, placing the donor among the approximately 400 seronegative members of the cohort. Every donor gave a peripheral blood sample, and the peripheral blood mononuclear cells from that sample were used for TCR beta sequencing. The Qiagen DNeasy Blood Extraction Kit was used to extract genomic DNA from the blood cell samples. Libraries were made using the immunoSEQ multiplex PCR assay. The multiplex PCR relied on a mix of 60 forward primers for TCR Vbeta segments and 13 reverse primers for TCR Jbeta segments. The CDR3 region of rearranged TCR beta genes was amplified from genomic DNA with a multiplex PCR assay. The Illumina HiSeq System was used to sequence the amplified TCR beta libraries as 87-base-pair reads. The paper's processing steps were these. A later analysis tallied around 80 million unique TCR beta chains across the 666 repertoires, and around 9.9 million of those chains were shared by two or more donors. To remove PCR and sequencing errors, raw reads were error-corrected and collapsed into unique sequences using a nearest-neighbor algorithm that merged closely related sequences. To assign V, D and J gene segments, CDR3 sequences were aligned to IMGT reference sequences. For a sequence to be retained, a match of at least six nucleotides was required to both a V gene segment and a J gene segment. Rearrangements were classified as productive when the CDR3 lacked stop codons and remained in frame with V and J, and all other rearrangements were classified as non-productive. CDR3 was defined by IMGT convention, running from the second conserved V-encoded cysteine to the conserved J-encoded phenylalanine. Sequences without an unambiguous match to a single V gene segment were excluded from the earlier analysis of about 640 of the donors. In an earlier analysis of about 590 of the donors, a V segment was called functional when productive rearrangements were above 56.7%, and segregating when the standard deviation between donors exceeded 5%. To diagnose cytomegalovirus status from the catalog of TCR beta chain sequences, a statistical classification framework was built. In a later analysis, TCR nucleotide sequences were compared against IMGT/GENE-DB human TR gene sequences so that V and J genes could be assigned. Using the TCRdist pipeline, a later analysis assigned CDR3 sequences along with most-parsimonious VDJ recombination scenarios. In a later analysis, each TCR beta chain was defined by its CDR3 amino acid sequence together with its V-gene family, and reads without a unique V-gene family were excluded. A later analysis removed several hundred highly shared, low-generation-probability nucleotide sequences to deal with suspected cross-contamination and a sequencing artifact. A later analysis calculated a clonal expansion index for each public chain from normalized within-repertoire ranks of inferred template counts. Generation probabilities in a later analysis came from a VDJ recombination model fitted to out-of-frame rearrangements, and those results were checked against IGoR. A later analysis scored TCR-TCR, TCR-HLA and TCR-CMV co-occurrence with hypergeometric tests, applying a repertoire-size bias correction to TCR pairs. To estimate false discovery rates, a later analysis permuted the HLA or CMV assignments 20 times. In a later analysis, co-occurring TCRs were grouped with DBSCAN, and TCRdist sequence similarity was added when clustering was performed within HLA-allele-positive subsets. Repertoires with fewer than 30,000 or more than 120,000 public chains were left out of co-occurrence clustering, as were four to six repertoires with anomalous nucleotide sharing. TCRdb retrieved this table from immuneACCESS and kept in-frame rearrangements only. Not all clones are present; in checked studies, unresolved V genes account for under half, and no reason is known for the remainder. V, J and clone size are taken as reported in that table, and D and trimming were inferred from the DNA itself. This sample gives more than 100,000 clones in total; around nine tenths of them show up just once. The top ten clones comprise approximately 4.7% of the sample.

Of note for this clone: Which antigen it targets is not known. Base quality data are lacking; no much larger clone is found one base away.

From the cysteine through the phenylalanine, the CDR3 covers 16 amino acids. Solely the CDR3 DNA is kept, with 48 bases framed from the first base. V ends up 4 bases short and J 1 base short, with an unmatched junction base count of 6. The germline V gene provides CDR1 MGHRA and CDR2 YSYEKL. The receptor comes from a woman in her 30s in good health and CMV-seronegative. The chain uses TRBV4-1 and TRBJ1-3; 8 bases in the junction line up with TRBD1. Sequencing was performed on PBMCs. Here the CDR3 is given as CASSPGQVLSGNTIYF. Here is the DNA: TGCGCCAGCAGCCCGGGACAGGTGTTATCTGGAAACACCATATATTTT.